What follows are 16 T cell receptor beta chains derived from one specimen sequenced in a study of vaccination and CD4 T cells after COVID-19. Oncomine TCR Beta short-read sequencing was applied to DNA from cultured CD4+ T cells. TCRdb fed the PCR reads into MiXCR, producing one record per CDR3 protein. The table has under 11,000 distinct CDR3 sequences, about 28% seen once; the top ten hold approximately 15%. No antigen is known for these receptors. Treatment described: approximately 9-day PBMC culture with coronavirus spike peptide pools or control peptides (ViraFEST assay). Sequences were derived from CD4+ T cells from blood, cultured in vitro, sampled after SARS-CoV-2 vaccination. The receptors shown here come from a human donor who had recovered from COVID-19.

The chain combines TRBV1 with TRBJ2-3; TRBD2 is taken as the D call from the table, unchecked against the DNA. TRBV1 is a pseudogene locus. The CDR3 spans 19 residues. CDR3 sequence (DNA): TGCACCAGCAGCCAAGAAGGACTAGCGGGGGGTTATAGCACAGATACGCAGTATTTT. As protein: CTSSQEGLAGGYSTDTQYF.

This chain joins TRBV6-1 and TRBJ2-3; perhaps D is TRBD1 or TRBD2 (5 bases each). Per germline, CDR1 MNHNS and CDR2 SASEGT. The ends were cut back, 8 bases at V and 6 bases at J, with 15 bases in the middle. There are 13 residues in the CDR3. CDR3 residues: CASGTGWGDTQYF. The CDR3 region has the DNA TGTGCCAGCGGGACGGGATGGGGGGATACGCAGTATTTT.

This chain uses TRBV5-1 with TRBJ2-7, with TRBD2 matching over 10 bases. Germline V gene data show CDR1 as SGHRS and CDR2 as YFSETQ. V lost 8 bases and J lost 2; bases outside the gene matches: 13. CDR3 length equals 16 residues. CDR3: CASSPQLAGRTYEQYF. As DNA, the CDR3 is TGCGCCAGTAGCCCACAACTAGCGGGACGAACCTACGAGCAGTACTTC.

This clonotype came up a few times. The V gene is TRBV7-2, the J gene TRBJ2-5; tentatively, D is TRBD2 (6 bases). Per the germline V gene, CDR1 is SGHTA and CDR2 is FQGNSA. V lost 5 bases, J lost 9 bases, and 22 bases lay in between. The CDR3 consists of 15 residues. CDR3 DNA sequence: TGTGCCAGCAGCCGATCCCTACCGGGAGTAGGGGCCCAGTACTTC. This translates into CASSRSLPGVGAQYF. Combining the CDR3 with reference TRBV7-2 and TRBJ2-5 gives the whole variable domain GAGVSQSPSNKVTEKGKDVELRCDPISGHTALYWYRQSLGQGLEFLIYFQGNSAPDKSGLPSDRFSAERTGGSVSTLTIQRTQQEDSAVYLCASSRSLPGVGAQYFGPGTRLLVL.

The chain recombines TRBV2 with TRBJ1-3; no clear D gene. V shed 1 base and J shed 3 bases, with 19 bases lying between them. The CDR3 is 18 amino acids. CDR1 is SNHLY, CDR2 FYNNEI, per germline. CDR3 sequence: CASSEGTKTTYRGNTIYF. In DNA, the CDR3 is TGTGCCAGCAGTGAAGGGACTAAAACTACCTATCGTGGAAACACCATATATTTT.

This clonotype was counted only a few times. The chain joins TRBV7-2 to TRBJ2-7; D possibly corresponds to TRBD2 (6 bases). The CDR3 is made up of 14 amino acids. Per the germline V gene, CDR1 is SGHTA and CDR2 is FQGNSA. Trimming shortened V by 0 bases and J by 2 bases, and 8 bases separated the two germline ends. The CDR3 spells CASSLAGGTYEQYF. CDR3 in DNA: TGTGCCAGCAGCTTAGCGGGCGGGACCTACGAGCAGTACTTC.

The chain recombines TRBV5-5 with TRBJ1-1; D remains ambiguous. The CDR3 covers 13 residues. The germline gives CDR1 SGHKS, CDR2 YYEKEE (reference sequence). V lost 3 bases and J lost 5, with 11 bases in between. CDR3 protein: CASSSTLETEAFF. CDR3 DNA: TGTGCCAGCAGCTCGACCTTGGAGACTGAAGCTTTCTTT.

This clonotype was seen a handful of times. The rearrangement joins TRBV28 to TRBJ1-2, with 9 bases that match TRBD1. Unmatched junction bases numbered 10, after V lost 5 bases and J lost 0 bases. The CDR3 runs to 17 residues. Germline values: CDR1 MDHEN, CDR2 SYDVKM. For the CDR3, the DNA is TGTGCCAGCAGTACCCGGACAGGGGCACTTACTAACTATGGCTACACCTTC. Translating gives CASSTRTGALTNYGYTF.

This clonotype was counted only a few times. The rearrangement links TRBV28 to TRBJ1-2; TRBD1 matches at 7 bases. With V trimmed by 6 bases and J by 6 bases, 7 bases remained unmatched. In germline, CDR1 is MDHEN, CDR2 SYDVKM. The CDR3 loop spans 13 amino acids. CDR3 sequence (DNA): TGTGCCAGCAGCTTGGGACAGCTTAATGGCTACACCTTC. Amino acids: CASSLGQLNGYTF.

The V and J genes are TRBV6-5 and TRBJ1-5; TRBD1 matches at 8 bases. The CDR3 is made up of 15 amino acids. Germline V gives CDR1 MNHEY, CDR2 SVGAGI. V shed 2 bases, J shed 1 base, and the junction held 1 base outside the gene matches. CDR3 sequence reads: CASSYRTGSNQPQHF. The CDR3 DNA reads as TGTGCCAGCAGTTACCGGACAGGGAGCAATCAGCCCCAGCATTTT.

V gene TRBV19 combines with J gene TRBJ2-5, with D possibly TRBD1 on 6 matching bases. The germline CDR1 and CDR2 sequences are LNHDA and SQIVND (reference sequence). CDR3 length: 15 amino acids. Trimming pared 6 bases from V and 2 bases from J, leaving 16 bases between. CDR3 protein: CASSMGASLQETQYF. In DNA form, the CDR3 reads TGTGCCAGTAGCATGGGGGCTTCTTTGCAAGAGACCCAGTACTTC.

The V call is TRBV6-2 or TRBV6-3, the J call TRBJ2-7; D perhaps matches TRBD2 (5 bases). V was clipped by 6 bases and J by 7 bases, with 10 bases between them. Germline loops: CDR1 MNHEY, CDR2 SVGEGT. The CDR3 extends over 11 amino acids. The DNA for the CDR3 is TGTGCCAGCAGAACCCCGGGGGAGCAGTACTTC. The encoded protein is CASRTPGEQYF.

For the CDR3, the DNA is TGTGCCAGCAGCCTAACAGTGGTGGCAGATACGCAGTATTTT. Amino acids: CASSLTVVADTQYF. The rearrangement links TRBV11-2 to TRBJ2-3; no definite D call. CDR3 length: 14 amino acids. The V gene's germline CDR1 is SGHAT and CDR2 FQNNGV. The V end was cut by 5 bases, the J end by 4 bases, with 13 bases between.

In this sample, this clonotype turned up a few times. The rearrangement uses TRBV20-1 and TRBJ2-3; 7 positions match TRBD2. Germline V CDR1 and CDR2: DFQATT, SNEGSKA (reference sequence). The V gene end was trimmed by 5 bases and the J gene end by 1 base; junction bases not matched to a gene: 9. The CDR3 is 15 amino acids. CDR3 DNA sequence: TGCAGTGCTGGCTCTCGGCTAGCGGGCACAGATACGCAGTATTTT. This sequence encodes CSAGSRLAGTDTQYF.

This clonotype was picked up a small number of times. The chain carries TRBV5-4 and TRBJ2-1; a possible D gene is TRBD1 (5 bases). The CDR3 totals 16 residues. With 4 bases removed from V and 0 bases from J, the gap between germline ends came to 14 bases. Per the germline V gene, CDR1 is SGHNT and CDR2 is YYREEE (reference sequence). The CDR3 spells CASSATATRSYNEQFF. CDR3 DNA sequence: TGTGCCAGCAGCGCGACAGCTACTCGCTCCTACAATGAGCAGTTCTTC. The full variable domain, its missing parts supplied by reference TRBV5-4 and TRBJ2-1, is ETGVTQSPTHLIKTRGQQVTLRCSSQSGHNTVSWYQQALGQGPQFIFQYYREEENGRGNFPPRFSGLQFPNYSSELNVNALELDDSALYLCASSATATRSYNEQFFGPGTRLTVL.

This clonotype came up a few times. This chain connects TRBV7-6 to TRBJ1-3; D unclear. CDR3 length equals 14 residues. V gave up 3 bases and J gave up 0 bases, with 6 bases separating them. CDR1 is SGHVS, CDR2 FNYEAQ, per germline. The CDR3 DNA sequence: TGTGCCAGCAGCTTGTCCGGCTCTGGAAACACCATATATTTT. Its translation: CASSLSGSGNTIYF.